This entry lists 10 T cell receptor beta chains sequenced from one sample in a study of OX40 agonist ivuxolimab in advanced cancers. TCRdb's copy holds only in-frame clones and misses some; the assay was immunoSEQ multiplex PCR. Seen here are about 47,000 clones, 81% observed once, and the top ten hold 5.5% to 7%. The sequences come from CD4+ or CD8+ T cells sorted from blood, collected in a trial of the OX40 agonist ivuxolimab. The receptors stem from an adult with an advanced solid tumor such as melanoma, head and neck, liver or kidney cancer.

This clone appeared a single time. V and J are TRBV6-5 and TRBJ2-7; D call uncertain. CDR1 and CDR2 from the germline V gene are MNHEY and SVGAGI. V shed 4 bases and J shed 7 bases, with 14 bases lying between them. This CDR3 is 13 amino acids long. The CDR3 DNA reads TGTGCCAGCAGTTGGACGGCTTCTGGGGAGCAGTACTTC. Translated: CASSWTASGEQYF.

This rearrangement joins TRBV5-4 to TRBJ2-3, with 7 bases identical to TRBD1. Germline CDR1 is SGHNT and CDR2 is YYREEE (reference sequence). The length of the CDR3 is 15 residues. The ends lost 4 bases at V and 4 bases at J; junction bases unmatched: 9. The CDR3 sequence: CASSHRTGGADTQYF. The DNA of the CDR3 is TGTGCCAGCAGCCATCGGACAGGAGGAGCAGATACGCAGTATTTT. The full variable domain, completed using reference TRBV5-4 and TRBJ2-3, is ETGVTQSPTHLIKTRGQQVTLRCSSQSGHNTVSWYQQALGQGPQFIFQYYREEENGRGNFPPRFSGLQFPNYSSELNVNALELDDSALYLCASSHRTGGADTQYFGPGTRLTVL.

The chain joins TRBV28 to TRBJ1-1; no reliable D call. In germline, CDR1 is MDHEN, CDR2 SYDVKM. CDR3 size: 15 residues. Deletions cut 2 bases from V and 3 bases from J, with 13 bases between. This chain's CDR3 is CASSLVDRGYTEAFF. The CDR3 DNA reads as TGTGCCAGCAGTTTAGTTGACCGCGGGTACACTGAAGCTTTCTTT.

The CDR3 DNA is TGTGCCAGCAGCGTAGATACAGGGGGGGCTGAAAAACTGTTTTTT. Its translation is CASSVDTGGAEKLFF. The chain couples TRBV9 to TRBJ1-4; 8 nucleotides align to TRBD1. The CDR3 consists of 15 residues. The trim removed 0 bases at V and 7 bases at J, leaving 5 bases unmatched. Germline assignment: CDR1 SGDLS and CDR2 YYNGEE. The variable domain in full, completed from reference TRBV9 and TRBJ1-4, reads DSGVTQTPKHLITATGQRVTLRCSPRSGDLSVYWYQQSLDQGLQFLIQYYNGEERAKGNILERFSAQQFPDLHSELNLSSLELGDSALYFCASSVDTGGAEKLFFGSGTQLSVL.

This chain joins TRBV12-5 and TRBJ1-1; 7 bases map to TRBD1. With V trimmed by 0 bases and J by 4 bases, 2 bases remained unmatched. The CDR3 is 14 amino acids. Germline CDR1 and CDR2: LGHNT and FRNRAP. CDR3 DNA: TGTGCTAGTGGTTTGGTGACAGGGTTCACTGAAGCTTTCTTT. It translates to CASGLVTGFTEAFF.

This rearrangement joins TRBV27 to TRBJ2-7; D is unclear. The CDR3 runs 13 residues. Trimming shortened V by 1 base and J by 6 bases, and 10 bases separated the two germline ends. Germline values: CDR1 MNHEY, CDR2 SMNVEV (reference sequence). CDR3 in amino acids: CASSLYSGSEQYF. CDR3 coding DNA: TGTGCCAGCAGTTTATACTCCGGAAGCGAGCAGTACTTC.

The chain joins TRBV4-2 to TRBJ2-1, with a tentative D call TRBD1 (5 bases). Trimming took off 3 bases at V and 9 bases at J, with 21 bases between the two ends. The CDR3 has 16 amino acids. Germline V gene lookup returns CDR1 LGHNA and CDR2 YNFKEQ. This CDR3 is CASSHSARGLSVEQFF. In DNA, the CDR3 is TGTGCCAGCAGCCATAGTGCTAGGGGCTTGTCGGTTGAGCAGTTCTTC.

Comment on this clone: The same CDR3 can be traced to other DNA sequences in this sample. The chain links TRBV5-1 to TRBJ2-6, with D uncertain. Germline CDR1 and CDR2: SGHRS and YFSETQ. This CDR3 has 14 residues. V gave up 1 base and J gave up 2 bases, with 4 bases separating them. The CDR3 nucleotides read TGCGCCAGCAGCTTGTCCCCTGGGGCCAACGTCCTGACTTTC. Translating gives CASSLSPGANVLTF.

The chain has TRBV19 and TRBJ2-2; no firm D call. Germline values: CDR1 LNHDA, CDR2 SQIVND (reference sequence). CDR3 length: 13 amino acids. V was cut by 1 base and J by 6 bases, with 6 bases left in between. CDR3 sequence reads: CASSIGSPGELFF. CDR3 nucleotide sequence: TGTGCCAGTAGTATAGGATCGCCCGGGGAGCTGTTTTTT.

This chain uses TRBV27 with TRBJ1-5; D uncertain. Trimming removed 0 bases from V and 0 bases from J, with 9 bases in between. Germline CDR1 MNHEY, CDR2 SMNVEV (reference sequence). CDR3 length: 16 amino acids. CDR3 DNA sequence: TGTGCCAGCAGTTTATCGTCCGGGGTTAGCAATCAGCCCCAGCATTTT. Its translation is CASSLSSGVSNQPQHF.